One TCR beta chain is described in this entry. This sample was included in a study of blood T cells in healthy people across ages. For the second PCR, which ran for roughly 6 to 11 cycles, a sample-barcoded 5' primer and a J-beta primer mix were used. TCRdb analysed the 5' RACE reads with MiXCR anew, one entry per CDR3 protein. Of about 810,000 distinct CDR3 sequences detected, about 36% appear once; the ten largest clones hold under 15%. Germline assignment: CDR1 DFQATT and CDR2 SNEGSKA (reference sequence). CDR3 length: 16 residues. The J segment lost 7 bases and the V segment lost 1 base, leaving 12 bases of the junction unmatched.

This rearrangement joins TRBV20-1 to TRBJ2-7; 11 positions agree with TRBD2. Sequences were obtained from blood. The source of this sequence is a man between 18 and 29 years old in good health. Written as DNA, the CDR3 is TGCAGTGCTAGAGCTAAACGGGGACTAGCGGTCGATGAGCAGTACTTC. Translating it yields CSARAKRGLAVDEQYF.